This TCR beta chain was profiled in a study of blood T cell repertoires in COVID-19. Clones were sequenced by immunoSEQ multiplex PCR, and TCRdb holds only the in-frame ones, with some missing. The top ten clones hold roughly 45% of a sample with 53,000 or so clones, about three quarters of them seen once. The CDR3 totals 14 residues. The J segment lost 7 bases and the V segment lost 4 bases, leaving 5 bases of the junction unmatched. The germline CDR1 and CDR2 sequences are SGHNT and YYREEE (reference sequence). The clonotype comes from a man aged 65 to 79 with active or convalescent COVID-19. This sequence joins TRBV5-4 and TRBJ1-4; 9 nucleotides align to TRBD1. Sequenced input: peripheral blood. The CDR3 coding sequence is TGTGCCAGCAGCGCCGACAGGGGGGTTGAAAAACTGTTTTTT. It encodes CASSADRGVEKLFF.